This TCR beta chain stems from a study of blood T cell repertoires in COVID-19. Study summary: The samples span acute and convalescent COVID-19 from the United States, Italy and Spain.

Membership in each cohort depended on participant-reported clinical history. It was within 2 weeks before study entry that exposed participants met a COVID-19 case. Clones were sequenced by immunoSEQ multiplex PCR, and TCRdb holds only the in-frame ones, with some missing. The table shows 400,000 to 500,000 clones, with about 88% occurring only once. The CDR3 runs to 14 residues. V lost 5 bases, J lost 5 bases, and 7 bases stayed unmatched. In germline, CDR1 is SGHTA, CDR2 FQGNSA. Sample: PBMCs or T cells enriched from blood (not recorded which). This clonotype originated in a woman aged 18-30 years who had been exposed to COVID-19. This chain uses TRBV7-2 with TRBJ1-1, with 8 bases aligning to TRBD1. The CDR3 DNA sequence: TGTGCCAGCAGCCCGACAGGGGTAAAGACTGAAGCTTTCTTT. Translation: CASSPTGVKTEAFF.